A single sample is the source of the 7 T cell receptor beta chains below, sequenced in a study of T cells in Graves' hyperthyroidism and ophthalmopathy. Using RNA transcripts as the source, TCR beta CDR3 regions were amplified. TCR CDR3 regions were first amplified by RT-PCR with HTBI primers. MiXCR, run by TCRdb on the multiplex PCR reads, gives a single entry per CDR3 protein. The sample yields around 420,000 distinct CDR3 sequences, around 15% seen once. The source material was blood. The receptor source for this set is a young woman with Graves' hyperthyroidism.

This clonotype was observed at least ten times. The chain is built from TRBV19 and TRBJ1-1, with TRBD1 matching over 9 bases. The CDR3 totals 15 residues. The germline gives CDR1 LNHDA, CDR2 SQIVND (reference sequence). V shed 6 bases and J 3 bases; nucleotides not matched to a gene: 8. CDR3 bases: TGTGCCAGTAGAAACAGGGGGCGCGGGGACACTGAAGCTTTCTTT. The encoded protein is CASRNRGRGDTEAFF. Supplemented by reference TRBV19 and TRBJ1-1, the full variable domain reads DGGITQSPKYLFRKEGQNVTLSCEQNLNHDAMYWYRQDPGQGLRLIYYSQIVNDFQKGDIAEGYSVSREKKESFPLTVTSAQKNPTAFYLCASRNRGRGDTEAFFGQGTRLTVV.

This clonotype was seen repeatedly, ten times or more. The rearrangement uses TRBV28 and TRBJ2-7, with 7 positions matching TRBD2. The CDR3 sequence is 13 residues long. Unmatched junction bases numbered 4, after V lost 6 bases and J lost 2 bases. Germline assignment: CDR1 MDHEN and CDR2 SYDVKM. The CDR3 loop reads CASSGGLTYEQYF. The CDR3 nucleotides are TGTGCCAGCAGCGGGGGACTAACCTACGAGCAGTACTTC.

The CDR3, as DNA: TGCAGTGCTAGAGATCAGCGCGGTTACTCTGGGGCCAACGTCCTGACTTTC. As protein: CSARDQRGYSGANVLTF. The chain uses TRBV20-1 and TRBJ2-6; D is unclear. The germline gives CDR1 DFQATT, CDR2 SNEGSKA (reference sequence). The CDR3 covers 17 residues. Trimming took off 0 bases at V and 0 bases at J, with 12 bases between the two ends.

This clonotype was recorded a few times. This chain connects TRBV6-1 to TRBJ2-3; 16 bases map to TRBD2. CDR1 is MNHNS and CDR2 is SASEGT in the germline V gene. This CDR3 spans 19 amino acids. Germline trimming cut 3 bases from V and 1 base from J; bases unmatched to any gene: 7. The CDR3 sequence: CASSDDGTSGRAGTDTQYF. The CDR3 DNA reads TGTGCCAGCAGTGACGACGGGACTAGCGGGAGGGCCGGCACAGATACGCAGTATTTT.

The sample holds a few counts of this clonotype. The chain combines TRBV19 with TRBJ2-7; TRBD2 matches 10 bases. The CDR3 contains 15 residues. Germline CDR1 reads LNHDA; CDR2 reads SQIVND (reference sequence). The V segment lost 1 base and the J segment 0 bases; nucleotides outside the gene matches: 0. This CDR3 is CASSIVAGGSYEQYF. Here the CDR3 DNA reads TGTGCCAGTAGTATAGTAGCGGGAGGCTCCTACGAGCAGTACTTC.

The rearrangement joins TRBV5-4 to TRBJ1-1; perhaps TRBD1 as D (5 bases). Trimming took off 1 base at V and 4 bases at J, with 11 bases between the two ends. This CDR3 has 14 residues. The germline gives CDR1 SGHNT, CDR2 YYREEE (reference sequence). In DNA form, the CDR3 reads TGTGCCAGCAGCTTGACTGAGGGGACCACTGAAGCTTTCTTT. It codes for CASSLTEGTTEAFF.

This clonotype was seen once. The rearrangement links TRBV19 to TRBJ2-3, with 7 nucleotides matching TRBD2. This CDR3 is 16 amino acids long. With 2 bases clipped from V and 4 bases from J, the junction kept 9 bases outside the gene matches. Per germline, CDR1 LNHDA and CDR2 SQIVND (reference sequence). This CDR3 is CASSITGGSSADTQYF. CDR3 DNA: TGTGCCAGTAGTATAACGGGCGGGAGTTCGGCAGATACGCAGTATTTT.